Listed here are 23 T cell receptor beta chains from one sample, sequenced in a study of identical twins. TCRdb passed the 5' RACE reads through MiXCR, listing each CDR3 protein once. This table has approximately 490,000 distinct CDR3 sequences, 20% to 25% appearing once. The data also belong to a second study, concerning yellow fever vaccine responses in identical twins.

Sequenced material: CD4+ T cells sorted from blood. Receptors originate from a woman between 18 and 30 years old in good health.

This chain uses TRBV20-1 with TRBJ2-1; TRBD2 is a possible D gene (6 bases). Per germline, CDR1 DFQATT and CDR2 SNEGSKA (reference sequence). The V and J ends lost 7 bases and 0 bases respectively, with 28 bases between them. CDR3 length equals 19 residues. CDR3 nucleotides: TGCAGTGGGATGGAGCGGGCTAAATCAGTCAGGAGCTCCTACAATGAGCAGTTCTTC. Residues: CSGMERAKSVRSSYNEQFF.

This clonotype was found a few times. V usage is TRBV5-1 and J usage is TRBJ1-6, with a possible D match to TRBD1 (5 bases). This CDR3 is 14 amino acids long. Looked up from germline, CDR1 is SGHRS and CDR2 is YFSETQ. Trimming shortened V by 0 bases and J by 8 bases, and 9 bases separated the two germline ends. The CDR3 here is CASSLGRADSPLHF. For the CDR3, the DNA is TGCGCCAGCAGCTTGGGCAGGGCTGATTCACCCCTCCACTTT.

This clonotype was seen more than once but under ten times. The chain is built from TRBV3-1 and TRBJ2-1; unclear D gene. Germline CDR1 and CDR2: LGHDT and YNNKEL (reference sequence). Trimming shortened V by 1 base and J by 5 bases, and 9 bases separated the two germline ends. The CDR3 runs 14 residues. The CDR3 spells CASSQGAWDNEQFF. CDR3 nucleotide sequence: TGTGCCAGCAGCCAAGGGGCTTGGGACAATGAGCAGTTCTTC.

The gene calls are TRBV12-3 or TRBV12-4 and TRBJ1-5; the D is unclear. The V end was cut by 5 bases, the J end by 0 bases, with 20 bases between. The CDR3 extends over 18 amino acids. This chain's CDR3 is CASSPRGAANFSNQPQHF. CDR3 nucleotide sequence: TGTGCCAGCAGTCCCCGAGGTGCGGCAAATTTTAGCAATCAGCCCCAGCATTTT.

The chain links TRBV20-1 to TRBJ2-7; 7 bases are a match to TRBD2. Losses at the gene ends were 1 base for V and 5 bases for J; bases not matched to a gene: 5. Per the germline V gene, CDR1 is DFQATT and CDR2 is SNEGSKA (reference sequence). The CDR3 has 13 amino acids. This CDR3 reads CSARGGTINEQYF. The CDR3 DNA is TGCAGTGCTAGAGGGGGGACTATTAACGAGCAGTACTTC.

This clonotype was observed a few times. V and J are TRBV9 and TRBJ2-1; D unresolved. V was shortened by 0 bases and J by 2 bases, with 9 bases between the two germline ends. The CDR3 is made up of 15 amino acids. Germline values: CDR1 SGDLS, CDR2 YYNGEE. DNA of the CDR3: TGTGCCAGCAGCGTAGTGTCACGCGCCTACAATGAGCAGTTCTTC. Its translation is CASSVVSRAYNEQFF. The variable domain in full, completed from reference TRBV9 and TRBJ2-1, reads DSGVTQTPKHLITATGQRVTLRCSPRSGDLSVYWYQQSLDQGLQFLIQYYNGEERAKGNILERFSAQQFPDLHSELNLSSLELGDSALYFCASSVVSRAYNEQFFGPGTRLTVL.

CDR3: CASRAYSNYGYTF. In DNA form, the CDR3 reads TGTGCCAGCAGGGCGTATAGTAACTATGGCTACACCTTC. The chain has TRBV12-3 or TRBV12-4 and TRBJ1-2; no firm D call. V was trimmed by 6 bases and J by 1 base, leaving 9 bases between them. The CDR3 runs to 13 residues.

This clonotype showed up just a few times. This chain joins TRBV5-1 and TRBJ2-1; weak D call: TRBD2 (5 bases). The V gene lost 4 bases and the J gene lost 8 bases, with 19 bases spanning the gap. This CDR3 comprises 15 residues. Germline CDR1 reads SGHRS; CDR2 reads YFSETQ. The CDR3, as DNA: TGCGCCAGCAGCCTGCTCGGGTCTGCCGGGGATGAGCAGTTCTTC. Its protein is CASSLLGSAGDEQFF.

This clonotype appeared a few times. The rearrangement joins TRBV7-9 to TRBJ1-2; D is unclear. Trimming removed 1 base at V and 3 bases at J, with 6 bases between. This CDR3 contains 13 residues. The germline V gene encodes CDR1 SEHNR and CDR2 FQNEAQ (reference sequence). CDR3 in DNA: TGTGCCAGCAGCTTAGATCAGGACTATGGCTACACCTTC. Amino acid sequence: CASSLDQDYGYTF.

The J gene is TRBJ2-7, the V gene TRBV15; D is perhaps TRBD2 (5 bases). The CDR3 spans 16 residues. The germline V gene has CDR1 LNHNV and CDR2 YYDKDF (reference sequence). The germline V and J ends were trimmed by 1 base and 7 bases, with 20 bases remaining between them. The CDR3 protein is CATSRVEGPRSGEQYF. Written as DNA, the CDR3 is TGTGCCACCAGCAGAGTTGAGGGCCCCCGATCCGGGGAGCAGTACTTC.

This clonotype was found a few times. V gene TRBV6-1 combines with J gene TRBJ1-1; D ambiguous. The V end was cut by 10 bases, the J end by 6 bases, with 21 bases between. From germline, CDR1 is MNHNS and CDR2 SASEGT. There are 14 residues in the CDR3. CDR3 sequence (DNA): TGTGCCACCGCTCCGGGGATCGTGTACGCTGAAGCTTTCTTT. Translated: CATAPGIVYAEAFF.

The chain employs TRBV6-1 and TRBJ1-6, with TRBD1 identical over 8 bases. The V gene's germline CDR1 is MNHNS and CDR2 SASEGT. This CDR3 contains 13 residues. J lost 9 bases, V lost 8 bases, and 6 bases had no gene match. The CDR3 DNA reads TGTGCCAGCGGAGACAGGGGTAGTTCACCCCTCCACTTT. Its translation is CASGDRGSSPLHF.

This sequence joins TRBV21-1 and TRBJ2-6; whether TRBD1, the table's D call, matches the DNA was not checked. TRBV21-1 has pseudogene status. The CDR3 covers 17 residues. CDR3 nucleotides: TGTGCCAGCAGCCGGGACGCCTTGGGGGACGGGGCCAACGTCCTGACTTTC. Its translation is CASSRDALGDGANVLTF.

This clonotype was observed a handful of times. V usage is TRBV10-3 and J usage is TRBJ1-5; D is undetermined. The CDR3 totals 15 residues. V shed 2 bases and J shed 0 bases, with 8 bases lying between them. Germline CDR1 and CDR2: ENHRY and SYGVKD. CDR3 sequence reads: CAISEKGNSNQPQHF. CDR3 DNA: TGTGCCATCAGTGAGAAAGGGAATAGCAATCAGCCCCAGCATTTT.

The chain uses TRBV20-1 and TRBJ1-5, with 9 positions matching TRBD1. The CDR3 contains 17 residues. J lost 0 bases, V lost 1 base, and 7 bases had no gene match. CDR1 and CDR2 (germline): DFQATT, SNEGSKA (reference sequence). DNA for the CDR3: TGCAGTGCTAGAGGGGGACAGGGCACTTATAGCAATCAGCCCCAGCATTTT. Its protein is CSARGGQGTYSNQPQHF.

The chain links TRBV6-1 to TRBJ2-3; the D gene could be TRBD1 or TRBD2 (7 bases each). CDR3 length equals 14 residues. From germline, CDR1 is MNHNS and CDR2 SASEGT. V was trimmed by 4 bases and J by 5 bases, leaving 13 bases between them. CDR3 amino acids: CASSVRGGIDTQYF. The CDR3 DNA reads TGTGCCAGCAGTGTCAGGGGGGGGATAGATACGCAGTATTTT.

This CDR3 is CATRLAGGFNEQFF. The CDR3 DNA is TGTGCCACCCGGCTAGCGGGAGGCTTCAATGAGCAGTTCTTC. This chain links TRBV2 with TRBJ2-1; TRBD2 agrees at 11 bases. CDR1 SNHLY and CDR2 FYNNEI come from the germline V gene. The CDR3 length is 14 residues. The V gene end was trimmed by 10 bases and the J gene end by 6 bases; junction bases not matched to a gene: 8.

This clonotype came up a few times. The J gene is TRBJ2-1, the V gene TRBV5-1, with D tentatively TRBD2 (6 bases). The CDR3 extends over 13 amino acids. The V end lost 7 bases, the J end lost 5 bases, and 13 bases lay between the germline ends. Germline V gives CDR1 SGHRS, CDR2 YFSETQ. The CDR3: CASGTQDNNEQFF. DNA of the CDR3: TGCGCCAGCGGGACTCAAGATAACAATGAGCAGTTCTTC.

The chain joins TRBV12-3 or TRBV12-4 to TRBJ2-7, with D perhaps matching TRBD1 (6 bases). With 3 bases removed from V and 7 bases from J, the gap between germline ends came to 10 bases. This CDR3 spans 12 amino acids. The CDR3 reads CASSFKGGEQYF. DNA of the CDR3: TGTGCCAGCAGTTTTAAAGGGGGTGAGCAGTACTTC.

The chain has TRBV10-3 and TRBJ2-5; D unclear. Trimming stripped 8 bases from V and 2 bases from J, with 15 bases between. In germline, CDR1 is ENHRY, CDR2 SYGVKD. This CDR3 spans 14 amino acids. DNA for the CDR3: TGTGCCATCGCCCCGGGTGGGATTCAAGAGACCCAGTACTTC. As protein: CAIAPGGIQETQYF.

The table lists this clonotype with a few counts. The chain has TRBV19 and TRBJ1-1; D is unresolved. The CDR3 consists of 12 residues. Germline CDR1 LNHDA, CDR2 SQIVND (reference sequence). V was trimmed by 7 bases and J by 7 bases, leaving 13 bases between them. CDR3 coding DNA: TGTGCCAGTACGTCGACGGCCAGTGAAGCTTTCTTT. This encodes CASTSTASEAFF.

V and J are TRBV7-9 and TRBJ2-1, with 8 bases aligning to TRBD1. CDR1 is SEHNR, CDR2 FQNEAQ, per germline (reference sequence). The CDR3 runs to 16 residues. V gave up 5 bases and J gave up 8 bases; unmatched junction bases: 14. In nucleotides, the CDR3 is TGTGCCAGCAGCACGACCGGGACAGGAGATAGGCATGAGCAGTTCTTC. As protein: CASSTTGTGDRHEQFF.

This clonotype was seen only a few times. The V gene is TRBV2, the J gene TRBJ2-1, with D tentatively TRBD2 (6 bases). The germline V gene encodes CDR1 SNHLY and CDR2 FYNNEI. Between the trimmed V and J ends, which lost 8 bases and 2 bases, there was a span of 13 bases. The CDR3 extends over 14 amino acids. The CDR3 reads CASGVRGTYNEQFF. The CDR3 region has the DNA TGTGCCAGCGGTGTCCGGGGGACCTACAATGAGCAGTTCTTC.